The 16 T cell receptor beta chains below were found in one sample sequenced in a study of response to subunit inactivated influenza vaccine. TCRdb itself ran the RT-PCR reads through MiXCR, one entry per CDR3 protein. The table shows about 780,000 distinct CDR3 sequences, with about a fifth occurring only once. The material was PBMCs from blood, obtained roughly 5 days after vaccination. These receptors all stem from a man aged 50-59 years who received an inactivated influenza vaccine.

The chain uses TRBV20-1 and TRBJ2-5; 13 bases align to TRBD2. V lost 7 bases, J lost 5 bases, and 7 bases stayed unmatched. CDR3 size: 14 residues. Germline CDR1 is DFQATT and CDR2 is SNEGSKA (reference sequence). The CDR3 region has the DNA TGCAGTGGGACTAGCGGGAGCGGTCTGGAGACCCAGTACTTC. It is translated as CSGTSGSGLETQYF.

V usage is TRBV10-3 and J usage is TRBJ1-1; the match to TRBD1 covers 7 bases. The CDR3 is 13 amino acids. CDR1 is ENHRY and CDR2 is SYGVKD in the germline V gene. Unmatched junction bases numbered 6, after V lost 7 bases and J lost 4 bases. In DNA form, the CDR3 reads TGTGCCATCACGACAGGGCCGAGCACTGAAGCTTTCTTT. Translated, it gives CAITTGPSTEAFF.

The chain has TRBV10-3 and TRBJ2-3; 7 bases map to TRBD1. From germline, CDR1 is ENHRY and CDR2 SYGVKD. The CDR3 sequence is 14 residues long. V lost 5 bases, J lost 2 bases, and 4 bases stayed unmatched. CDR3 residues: CAISPGQTTDTQYF. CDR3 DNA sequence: TGTGCCATCAGTCCGGGACAGACCACAGATACGCAGTATTTT.

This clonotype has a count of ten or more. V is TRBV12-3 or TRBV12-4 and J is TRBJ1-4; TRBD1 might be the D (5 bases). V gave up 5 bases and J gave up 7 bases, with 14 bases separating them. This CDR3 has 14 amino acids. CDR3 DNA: TGTGCCAGCAGTCGCGCAGGGTTAACTGAAAAACTGTTTTTT. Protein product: CASSRAGLTEKLFF.

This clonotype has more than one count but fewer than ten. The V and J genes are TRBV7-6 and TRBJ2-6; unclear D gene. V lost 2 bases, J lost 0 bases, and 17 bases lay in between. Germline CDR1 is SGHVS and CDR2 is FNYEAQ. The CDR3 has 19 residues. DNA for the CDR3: TGTGCCAGCAGCTTAACTCCCTCCGGGCCCAACTCTGGGGCCAACGTCCTGACTTTC. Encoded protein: CASSLTPSGPNSGANVLTF. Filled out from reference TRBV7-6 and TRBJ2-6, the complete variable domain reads GAGVSQSPRYKVTKRGQDVALRCDPISGHVSLYWYRQALGQGPEFLTYFNYEAQQDKSGLPNDRFSAERPEGSISTLTIQRTEQRDSAMYRCASSLTPSGPNSGANVLTFGAGSRLTVL.

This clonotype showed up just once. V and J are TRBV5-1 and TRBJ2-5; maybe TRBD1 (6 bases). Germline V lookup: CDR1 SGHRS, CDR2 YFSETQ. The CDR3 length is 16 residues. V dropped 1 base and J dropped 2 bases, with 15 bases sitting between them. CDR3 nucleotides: TGCGCCAGCAGCTTGTTTGGGGCAGGGGTTCAAGAGACCCAGTACTTC. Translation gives CASSLFGAGVQETQYF. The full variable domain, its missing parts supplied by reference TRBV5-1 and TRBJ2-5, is KAGVTQTPRYLIKTRGQQVTLSCSPISGHRSVSWYQQTPGQGLQFLFEYFSETQRNKGNFPGRFSGRQFSNSRSEMNVSTLELGDSALYLCASSLFGAGVQETQYFGPGTRLLVL.

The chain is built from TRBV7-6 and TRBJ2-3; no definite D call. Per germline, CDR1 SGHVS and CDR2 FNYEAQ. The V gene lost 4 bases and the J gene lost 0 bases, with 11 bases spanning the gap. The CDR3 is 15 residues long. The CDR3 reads CASSSAQTSTDTQYF. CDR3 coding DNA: TGTGCCAGCAGCTCGGCCCAGACTAGCACAGATACGCAGTATTTT.

The CDR3 DNA reads as TGTGCCAGCAGTTACTTCAGGGGGCTTAGGAATGAGCAGTTCTTC. Amino acids: CASSYFRGLRNEQFF. The chain couples TRBV6-2 or TRBV6-3 to TRBJ2-1; 8 nucleotides match TRBD1. V shed 1 base and J 7 bases; nucleotides not matched to a gene: 6. The CDR3 spans 15 residues. Germline lookup yields CDR1 MNHEY and CDR2 SVGEGT.

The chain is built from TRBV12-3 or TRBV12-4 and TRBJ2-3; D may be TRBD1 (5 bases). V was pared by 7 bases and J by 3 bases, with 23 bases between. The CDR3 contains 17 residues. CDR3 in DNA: TGTGCCAGCACCCGCCGGACATCTCTTCTCGGGACAGATACGCAGTATTTT. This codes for CASTRRTSLLGTDTQYF.

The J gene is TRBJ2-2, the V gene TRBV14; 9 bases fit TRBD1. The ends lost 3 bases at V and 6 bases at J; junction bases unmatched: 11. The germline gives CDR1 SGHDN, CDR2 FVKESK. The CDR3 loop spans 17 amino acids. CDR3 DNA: TGTGCCAGCAGCCAGGACCGGGACAGGGAGGTTGCCGGGGAGCTGTTTTTT. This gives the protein CASSQDRDREVAGELFF.

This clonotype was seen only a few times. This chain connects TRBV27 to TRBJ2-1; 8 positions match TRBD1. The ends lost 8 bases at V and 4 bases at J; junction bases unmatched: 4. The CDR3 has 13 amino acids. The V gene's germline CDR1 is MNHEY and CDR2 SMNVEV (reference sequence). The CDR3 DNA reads TGTGCCAGCGGGCGGACAGGGTACAATGAGCAGTTCTTC. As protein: CASGRTGYNEQFF.

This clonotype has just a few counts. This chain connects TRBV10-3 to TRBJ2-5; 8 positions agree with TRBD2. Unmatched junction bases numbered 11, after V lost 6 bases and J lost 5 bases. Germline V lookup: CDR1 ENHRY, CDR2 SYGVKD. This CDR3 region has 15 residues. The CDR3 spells CAISNPGLGGETQYF. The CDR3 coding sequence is TGTGCCATCAGCAACCCGGGACTAGGAGGGGAGACCCAGTACTTC.

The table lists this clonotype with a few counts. This CDR3 is CASSLLHGGQGDTQYF. In nucleotides, the CDR3 is TGCGCCAGCAGCCTCCTGCACGGGGGGCAGGGAGATACGCAGTATTTT. The chain combines TRBV4-3 with TRBJ2-3, with D perhaps matching TRBD2 (7 bases). CDR1 LGHNA and CDR2 YSLEER come from the germline V gene. The CDR3 covers 16 residues. Trimming took off 4 bases at V and 5 bases at J, with 19 bases between the two ends.

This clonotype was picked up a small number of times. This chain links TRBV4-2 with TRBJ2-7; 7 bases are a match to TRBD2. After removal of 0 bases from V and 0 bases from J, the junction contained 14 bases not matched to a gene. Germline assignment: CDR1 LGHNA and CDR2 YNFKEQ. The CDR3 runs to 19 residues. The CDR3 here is CASSQDLALAARSSYEQYF. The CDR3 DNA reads TGTGCCAGCAGCCAAGATCTGGCGCTAGCGGCAAGGAGCTCCTACGAGCAGTACTTC.

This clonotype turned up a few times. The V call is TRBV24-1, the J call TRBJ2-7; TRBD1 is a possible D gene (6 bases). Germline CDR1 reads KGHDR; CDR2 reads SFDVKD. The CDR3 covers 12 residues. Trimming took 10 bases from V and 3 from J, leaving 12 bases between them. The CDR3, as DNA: TGTGCCACGAACGGACAGTGCTACGAGCAGTACTTC. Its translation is CATNGQCYEQYF.

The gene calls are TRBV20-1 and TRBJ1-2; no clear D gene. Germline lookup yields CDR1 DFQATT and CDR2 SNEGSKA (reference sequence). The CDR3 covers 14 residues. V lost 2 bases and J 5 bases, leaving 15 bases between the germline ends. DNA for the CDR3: TGCAGTGCTAGATCCACACGGCTGGGGTATGGCTACACCTTC. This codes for CSARSTRLGYGYTF.